The T cell receptor beta chain described here comes from a study of cytomegalovirus exposure and HLA in healthy donors. The study ran its PCR with 60 Vbeta and 13 Jbeta primers. Libraries were prepared by immunoSEQ multiplex PCR; TCRdb keeps only in-frame clonotypes and omits some of them. The sample holds roughly 120,000 clones, around 74% seen once. Germline CDR1 reads MDHEN; CDR2 reads SYDVKM. The CDR3 length is 13 residues. The trim removed 7 bases at V and 8 bases at J, leaving 9 bases unmatched. The receptor's source is a woman under 30 in good health and CMV-seronegative. Sequences were obtained from PBMCs. The V and J genes are TRBV28 and TRBJ2-5, with 8 bases aligning to TRBD2. The CDR3 is CASTPGLGGTQYF. The CDR3 bases are TGTGCCAGCACCCCGGGACTAGGAGGAACCCAGTACTTC.